Sequencing of this T cell receptor (beta chain) was carried out in a study of T cell repertoires in cytomegalovirus infection. Turning to the study itself: Indications came from public TCR beta signatures; they pointed to CMV infection and to a matching HLA type.

J lost 6 bases, V lost 0 bases, and 7 bases had no gene match. The CDR3 is 15 residues long. Germline assignment: CDR1 DFQATT and CDR2 SNEGSKA (reference sequence). One entry per CDR3 protein results from TCRdb running MiXCR on the reads. Among over 450,000 distinct CDR3 sequences listed, 11% were seen once. Study results and caveats: Cumulative frequency of public TCR beta families picked out carriers of CMV plus the relevant HLA. HLA-C-restricted CMV-specific TCR beta clonotypes prevailed in the ex vivo response.

This clonotype was counted ten times or more. The antigen is not known. The TCR originated in a human donor in good health (CMV status not recorded). Some clones in this sample may be carry-over from other donors' samples. The sequencing sample was made of PBMCs. The chain recombines TRBV20-1 with TRBJ2-5; 10 positions match TRBD2. The CDR3: CSARERAGGWKTQYF. The DNA of the CDR3 is TGCAGTGCTAGAGAGCGAGCGGGGGGGTGGAAGACCCAGTACTTC.